Following are 28 T cell receptor beta chains from one sample sequenced in a study of T cells in Graves' hyperthyroidism and ophthalmopathy. Authors of the study amplified TCR beta CDR3 regions from RNA transcripts. A set of HTBI primers served as the primers for a first-round RT-PCR of the TCR CDR3. TCRdb processed the multiplex PCR reads anew with MiXCR; each CDR3 protein has one entry. Found here are approximately 350,000 distinct CDR3 sequences, roughly 15% of them singletons; the top ten hold approximately 19%. Sequenced: blood. The origin of the receptors is a woman aged 55-75 years with Graves' ophthalmopathy.

The rearrangement joins TRBV7-9 to TRBJ2-7; a weak D match, TRBD1 (5 bases). The CDR3 contains 15 residues. Germline V lookup: CDR1 SEHNR, CDR2 FQNEAQ (reference sequence). The V and J ends lost 5 bases and 7 bases respectively, with 21 bases between them. The DNA for the CDR3 is TGTGCCAGCAGCCCCCGCTTTGACAGAGATGGGGAGCAGTACTTC. Translating gives CASSPRFDRDGEQYF.

This clonotype was found a few times. J is TRBJ1-5 and V is TRBV19, with unresolved D. CDR1 LNHDA and CDR2 SQIVND come from the germline V gene (reference sequence). Trimming cost V 7 bases and J 9 bases, with 19 bases left between them. This CDR3 spans 14 amino acids. The CDR3 sequence is CASTNGVGSRPQHF. The DNA for the CDR3 is TGTGCCAGTACCAATGGGGTTGGTTCTCGGCCCCAGCATTTT.

This clonotype was recorded many times. The J gene is TRBJ1-2, the V gene TRBV19; D perhaps matches TRBD1 (6 bases). The V gene's germline CDR1 is LNHDA and CDR2 SQIVND (reference sequence). V shed 7 bases and J shed 4 bases, with 13 bases lying between them. The CDR3 has 13 residues. DNA for the CDR3: TGTGCCAGTAACCCGACAGGAACCTATGGCTACACCTTC. Translated: CASNPTGTYGYTF.

V gene TRBV5-4 combines with J gene TRBJ2-2; 7 bases agree with TRBD1. CDR3 size: 17 residues. The germline CDR1 and CDR2 sequences are SGHNT and YYREEE (reference sequence). V trimming: 4 bases; J trimming: 7 bases; junction bases outside the gene matches: 16. The CDR3 sequence is CASSPGPQGYSGGELFF. CDR3 nucleotides: TGTGCCAGCAGCCCAGGACCACAGGGGTATTCGGGCGGGGAGCTGTTTTTT.

This clonotype was observed a few times. The CDR3 nucleotides are TGTGCCAGTACCCCTAGCGGGAGGGCCGGCTACGAGCAGTACTTC. Its protein is CASTPSGRAGYEQYF. The J gene is TRBJ2-7, the V gene TRBV19; 12 positions agree with TRBD2. CDR3 length equals 15 residues. The V gene's germline CDR1 is LNHDA and CDR2 SQIVND (reference sequence). V lost 7 bases and J lost 3; bases outside the gene matches: 7. Full variable domain (missing parts from reference TRBV19 and TRBJ2-7): DGGITQSPKYLFRKEGQNVTLSCEQNLNHDAMYWYRQDPGQGLRLIYYSQIVNDFQKGDIAEGYSVSREKKESFPLTVTSAQKNPTAFYLCASTPSGRAGYEQYFGPGTRLTVT.

The rearrangement joins TRBV15 to TRBJ1-3, with 7 positions matching TRBD1. The germline gives CDR1 LNHNV, CDR2 YYDKDF (reference sequence). The CDR3 totals 15 residues. CDR3 sequence (DNA): TGTGCGACGGGCCCCGGGGCAGGGGGAGGAAACACCATATATTTT. Its protein is CATGPGAGGGNTIYF.

This clonotype was counted between two and nine times. The genes are TRBV5-8 and TRBJ2-2; D gene unclear. This CDR3 contains 19 residues. Germline CDR1 and CDR2: SGHTS and YDEGEE. V lost 1 base and J 1 base, leaving 20 bases between the germline ends. CDR3 coding DNA: TGTGCCAGCAGCTTGCCCTTCGGGCGTGAATCAAGGAACACCGGGGAGCTGTTTTTT. It translates to CASSLPFGRESRNTGELFF. Combining the CDR3 with reference TRBV5-8 and TRBJ2-2 gives the whole variable domain EAGVTQSPTHLIKTRGQQATLRCSPISGHTSVYWYQQALGLGLQFLLWYDEGEERNRGNFPPRFSGRQFPNYSSELNVNALELEDSALYLCASSLPFGRESRNTGELFFGEGSRLTVL.

This clonotype was recorded a few times. The V call is TRBV7-2, the J call TRBJ1-4, with 9 bases lining up with TRBD1. This CDR3 is 15 amino acids long. From germline, CDR1 is SGHTA and CDR2 FQGNSA. The ends lost 5 bases at V and 8 bases at J; junction bases unmatched: 9. CDR3 sequence (DNA): TGTGCCAGCAGCCCCTCCGGGACAGGGACGGAAAAACTGTTTTTT. Protein: CASSPSGTGTEKLFF.

There are many counts of this clonotype. The chain is built from TRBV7-9 and TRBJ1-4; D remains unclear. This CDR3 spans 14 amino acids. V lost 1 base to trimming and J lost 1 base, with 4 bases between them. CDR1 and CDR2 (germline): SEHNR, FQNEAQ (reference sequence). This CDR3 is CASSLVGTNEKLFF. The DNA for the CDR3 is TGTGCCAGCAGCTTAGTGGGAACTAATGAAAAACTGTTTTTT.

There are a few counts of this clonotype. The rearrangement joins TRBV20-1 to TRBJ1-5; possibly TRBD1 for D (5 bases). Trimming shortened V by 1 base and J by 6 bases, and 16 bases separated the two germline ends. This CDR3 has 15 residues. Per germline, CDR1 DFQATT and CDR2 SNEGSKA (reference sequence). The CDR3 DNA reads TGCAGTGCTAGAGTACGAGGGACTATGGGTCAGCCCCAGCATTTT. This gives the protein CSARVRGTMGQPQHF.

This clonotype came up many times. This chain joins TRBV6-1 and TRBJ1-1; D perhaps matches TRBD1 (5 bases). V was trimmed by 6 bases and J by 7 bases, leaving 15 bases between them. Germline CDR1 and CDR2: MNHNS and SASEGT. The CDR3 contains 13 residues. CDR3 in amino acids: CASRPQGAVEAFF. The CDR3 DNA follows: TGTGCCAGCAGACCCCAGGGTGCCGTTGAAGCTTTCTTT.

Remarks on this clonotype: A much larger clone sits a single nucleotide away, making a read error possible. The V gene is TRBV9, the J gene TRBJ2-7, with TRBD1 identical over 12 bases. The germline gives CDR1 SGDLS, CDR2 YYNGEE. The CDR3 runs to 16 residues. The CDR3 region is CTSSVGGTGGFIEQYF. CDR3 nucleotide sequence: TGTACCAGCAGCGTAGGTGGGACAGGGGGCTTTATCGAGCAGTACTTC.

V and J are TRBV5-4 and TRBJ2-1; D is tentatively TRBD1 or TRBD2 (5 bases each). The ends were cut back, 4 bases at V and 8 bases at J, with 22 bases in the middle. CDR1 is SGHNT, CDR2 YYREEE, per germline (reference sequence). The CDR3 has 16 residues. The DNA of the CDR3 is TGTGCCAGCAGCACGCAAAGACCTAGTAGGGGACATGAGCAGTTCTTC. Translating it yields CASSTQRPSRGHEQFF.

This clonotype was recorded many times. The chain employs TRBV13 and TRBJ2-3, with unresolved D. Germline V CDR1 and CDR2: PRHDT, FYEKMQ (reference sequence). Trimming pared 5 bases from V and 2 bases from J, leaving 23 bases between. The CDR3 covers 18 residues. In nucleotides, the CDR3 is TGTGCCAGCAGCATCAGCAGGCCGGCCGGAGACCTCACAGATACGCAGTATTTT. Amino acids: CASSISRPAGDLTDTQYF.

The rearrangement uses TRBV24-1 and TRBJ2-7; TRBD1 might be the D (7 bases). V was cut by 0 bases and J by 3 bases, with 14 bases left in between. The CDR3 has 16 residues. Germline V lookup: CDR1 KGHDR, CDR2 SFDVKD. The CDR3 protein is CATSDLSRGANYEQYF. The CDR3 DNA follows: TGTGCCACCAGTGATTTGAGCAGGGGGGCTAACTACGAGCAGTACTTC.

The chain uses TRBV19 and TRBJ2-2, with 7 bases aligning to TRBD1. The CDR3 sequence is 17 residues long. With V trimmed by 8 bases and J by 2 bases, 14 bases remained unmatched. Germline V gene data show CDR1 as LNHDA and CDR2 as SQIVND (reference sequence). The DNA of the CDR3 is TGTGCCAGTTCTTTCCCCCCCGGGACAGTTAACACCGGGGAGCTGTTTTTT. This codes for CASSFPPGTVNTGELFF.

In its sample, this clonotype was seen many times. The chain uses TRBV5-1 and TRBJ1-2; weak D call: TRBD1 (6 bases). Trimming stripped 4 bases from V and 6 bases from J, with 16 bases between. This CDR3 has 14 residues. Germline V gene sequence: CDR1 SGHRS, CDR2 YFSETQ. This CDR3 is CASSPGPKGDGYTF. In nucleotides, the CDR3 is TGCGCCAGCAGCCCGGGACCCAAGGGGGATGGCTACACCTTC.

In this sample, this clonotype turned up many times. The genes are TRBV2 and TRBJ2-1; 9 positions match TRBD1. V trimming: 2 bases; J trimming: 9 bases; junction bases outside the gene matches: 5. The CDR3 consists of 14 residues. Per the germline V gene, CDR1 is SNHLY and CDR2 is FYNNEI. CDR3 loop: CASSERGQGIEQFF. The CDR3 nucleotides are TGTGCCAGCAGTGAAAGGGGACAGGGTATTGAGCAGTTCTTC.

The CDR3 loop reads CSASKRGDYNEQFF. In DNA, the CDR3 is TGCAGTGCTAGCAAACGAGGAGACTACAATGAGCAGTTCTTC. This chain uses TRBV20-1 with TRBJ2-1; D not certain. Germline V gene lookup returns CDR1 DFQATT and CDR2 SNEGSKA (reference sequence). The V and J ends lost 3 bases and 3 bases respectively, with 12 bases between them. The length of the CDR3 is 14 residues.

This sequence joins TRBV29-1 and TRBJ1-2; the match to TRBD1 covers 7 bases. This CDR3 contains 14 residues. Germline CDR1 reads SQVTM; CDR2 reads ANQGSEA. J gave up 3 bases and V 6 bases, and 10 bases lay outside the gene matches. The CDR3 DNA follows: TGCAGCGTAGAACAGGGGATGGGGGACTATGGCTACACCTTC. Translation: CSVEQGMGDYGYTF.

V and J are TRBV19 and TRBJ2-2; D possibly corresponds to TRBD2 (5 bases). The germline V and J ends were trimmed by 8 bases and 4 bases, with 14 bases remaining between them. The CDR3 contains 14 residues. Germline CDR1 reads LNHDA; CDR2 reads SQIVND (reference sequence). The CDR3 bases are TGTGCCAGTTCTCCTGGCGGGTTCACCGGGGAGCTGTTTTTT. Amino acid sequence: CASSPGGFTGELFF.

This clonotype turned up a few times. The V call is TRBV20-1, the J call TRBJ2-7; D gene uncertain. Germline CDR1 and CDR2: DFQATT and SNEGSKA (reference sequence). The CDR3 is 14 residues long. The germline V and J ends were trimmed by 5 bases and 7 bases, with 21 bases remaining between them. The CDR3 nucleotides read TGCAGTGCTCAAAGGGATCAGACCCTACGGGAGCAGTACTTC. This encodes CSAQRDQTLREQYF.

This clonotype was seen ten or more times. The genes are TRBV28 and TRBJ2-3; D uncertain. The CDR3 sequence is 15 residues long. Trimming took off 2 bases at V and 2 bases at J, with 11 bases between the two ends. Looked up from germline, CDR1 is MDHEN and CDR2 is SYDVKM. The CDR3: CASSLNGVVTDTQYF. The CDR3 nucleotides are TGTGCCAGCAGTTTAAATGGAGTTGTCACAGATACGCAGTATTTT.

The V gene is TRBV6-1, the J gene TRBJ1-2, with D possibly matching TRBD1 (5 bases). V was cut by 7 bases and J by 4 bases, with 19 bases left in between. Germline V lookup: CDR1 MNHNS, CDR2 SASEGT. The CDR3 extends over 15 amino acids. The chain's CDR3 is CASKTGGEGFYGYTF. DNA for the CDR3: TGTGCCAGCAAGACCGGGGGAGAGGGGTTCTATGGCTACACCTTC.

This clonotype occurred many times. The rearrangement joins TRBV29-1 to TRBJ2-7; 9 bases fit TRBD1. The germline CDR1 and CDR2 sequences are SQVTM and ANQGSEA. The CDR3 is made up of 13 amino acids. V gave up 4 bases and J gave up 5 bases; unmatched junction bases: 6. The CDR3 DNA reads TGCAGCGTTGTGGACAGGGGCTGGGACGAGCAGTACTTC. This gives the protein CSVVDRGWDEQYF.

This clonotype has a count of ten or more. The chain links TRBV28 to TRBJ1-3, with TRBD1 as a possible D gene (5 bases). The length of the CDR3 is 13 residues. CDR1 is MDHEN and CDR2 is SYDVKM in the germline V gene. V shed 7 bases and J shed 2 bases, with 9 bases lying between them. The DNA for the CDR3 is TGTGCCAGCATTGGGGGAACTGGAAACACCATATATTTT. The encoded protein is CASIGGTGNTIYF.

In this sample, this clonotype turned up a few times. This rearrangement joins TRBV18 to TRBJ1-5, with 7 positions matching TRBD1. Germline V gives CDR1 KGHSH, CDR2 LQKENI. CDR3 length: 14 amino acids. J gave up 4 bases and V 4 bases, and 4 bases lay outside the gene matches. CDR3 sequence: CASSRDRVNQPQHF. For the CDR3, the DNA is TGTGCCAGCTCACGTGACAGGGTAAATCAGCCCCAGCATTTT.

The gene calls are TRBV20-1 and TRBJ2-1; 7 bases line up with TRBD2. The germline CDR1 and CDR2 sequences are DFQATT and SNEGSKA (reference sequence). This CDR3 has 18 amino acids. With 2 bases clipped from V and 0 bases from J, the junction kept 13 bases outside the gene matches. CDR3 nucleotides: TGCAGTGCTAGATCCCGGCTAGCGGCCCTGAGCTCCTACAATGAGCAGTTCTTC. It codes for CSARSRLAALSSYNEQFF.